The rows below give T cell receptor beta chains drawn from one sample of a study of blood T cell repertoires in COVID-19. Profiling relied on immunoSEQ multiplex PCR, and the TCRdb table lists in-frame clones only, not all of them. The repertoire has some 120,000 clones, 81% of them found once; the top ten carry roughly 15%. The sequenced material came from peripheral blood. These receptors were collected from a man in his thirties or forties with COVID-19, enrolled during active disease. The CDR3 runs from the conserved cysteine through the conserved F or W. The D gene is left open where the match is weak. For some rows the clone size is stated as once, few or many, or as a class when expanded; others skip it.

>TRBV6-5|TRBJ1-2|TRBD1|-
TGTGCCAGCAGGGACAGGGGGACTAACTATGGCTACACCTTC
CASRDRGTNYGYTF
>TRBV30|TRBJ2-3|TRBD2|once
TGTGCCTTTTCGTCTAGCGGAGGGGTAGATACGCAGTATTTT
CAFSSSGGVDTQYF
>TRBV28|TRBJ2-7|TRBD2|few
TGTGCCAGCAGTGTAATAGCGGGAGAGTCGTACGAGCAGTACTTC
CASSVIAGESYEQYF
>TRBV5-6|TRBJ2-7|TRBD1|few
TGTGCCAGCAGCTTGGTTCTGGACAGGGGCTACGAGCAGTACTTC
CASSLVLDRGYEQYF
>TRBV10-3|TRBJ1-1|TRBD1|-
TGTGCCATCAGTGAGTCGGGACAGGGTAGAGACACTGAAGCTTTCTTT
CAISESGQGRDTEAFF
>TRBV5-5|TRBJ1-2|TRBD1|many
TGTGCCAGCAGCTTGGTAAGGGGGGACAGGACAAATGGCTACACCTTC
CASSLVRGDRTNGYTF
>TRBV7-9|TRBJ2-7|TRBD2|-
TGTGCCAGCAGCAAGGGAGGGATCTACGAGCAGTACTTC
CASSKGGIYEQYF
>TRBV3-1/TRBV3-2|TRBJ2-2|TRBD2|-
TGTGCCAGCAGGGAGGGACTAGCGGGGGAGGGCACCGGGGAGCTGTTTTTT
CASREGLAGEGTGELFF
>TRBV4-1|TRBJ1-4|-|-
TGCGCCAGCAGCCCAGCTTATGGGCAGGTTAATGAAAAACTGTTTTTT
CASSPAYGQVNEKLFF
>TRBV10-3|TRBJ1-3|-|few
TGTGCCATCAATGGACCCGTCGAGGGAAGTACTGGAAACACCATATATTTT
CAINGPVEGSTGNTIYF
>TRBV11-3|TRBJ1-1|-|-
TGTGCCAGCACCCCAGGGACGGGAGGCACTGAAGCTTTCTTT
CASTPGTGGTEAFF
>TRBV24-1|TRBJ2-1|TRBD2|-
TGTGCCACCAGTGAACTAGCGGGGACGTCTTACAATGAGCAGTTCTTC
CATSELAGTSYNEQFF
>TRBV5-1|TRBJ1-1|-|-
TGCGCCAGCAGCTTCAGGGGAAACACTGAAGCTTTCTTT
CASSFRGNTEAFF
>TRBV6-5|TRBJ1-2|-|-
TGTGCCAGCAACCCAGGAACAGAGAACTATGGCTACACCTTC
CASNPGTENYGYTF
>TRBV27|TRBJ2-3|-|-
TGTGCCAGCAGTCCAGCGTTCTCGACAGGTCCTCTCCTGCCAGATACGCAGTATTTT
CASSPAFSTGPLLPDTQYF
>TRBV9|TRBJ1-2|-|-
TGTGCCAGCAGCGTAGTAGGAGGCGGCTACACCTTC
CASSVVGGGYTF
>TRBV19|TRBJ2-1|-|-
TGTGCCAGTAGTGGCTACGGGAACTACAATGAGCAGTTCTTC
CASSGYGNYNEQFF
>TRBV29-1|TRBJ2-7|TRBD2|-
TGCAGCGTTCGGGACTATTCCTACGAGCAGTACTTC
CSVRDYSYEQYF
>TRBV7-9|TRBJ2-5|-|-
TGTGCCAGCAGCTCGCGTGGGGGGATGGAGACCCAGTACTTC
CASSSRGGMETQYF
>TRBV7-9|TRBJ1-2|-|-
TGTGCCAGCAGCTCGCCGGATCGGACTTTACCCCCCTATGGCTACACCTTC
CASSSPDRTLPPYGYTF
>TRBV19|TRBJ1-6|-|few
TGTGCCAGTAGTTCACAGGGCGCGACCCTCCACTTT
CASSSQGATLHF
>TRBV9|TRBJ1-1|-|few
TGTGCCAGCAGCAACCGGGGTTACGACACTGAAGCTTTCTTT
CASSNRGYDTEAFF